Each of the 23 T cell receptor beta chains below was sequenced from the same sample in a study of blood T cells in healthy people across ages. Through a sample-barcoded 5' primer and a J-beta primer mix, a second PCR was run for roughly 7 to 12 cycles. TCRdb redid the calling of the 5' RACE reads with MiXCR, one entry per CDR3 protein. This table holds about 2 million distinct CDR3 sequences, just under 50% found once. The sample consisted of blood. The receptors derive from a woman aged 35 to 49 in good health.

In this sample, this clonotype turned up a few times. The chain uses TRBV6-5 and TRBJ2-6; 7 nucleotides agree with TRBD1. The CDR3 runs to 16 residues. The V gene end was trimmed by 6 bases and the J gene end by 0 bases; junction bases not matched to a gene: 5. Germline values: CDR1 MNHEY, CDR2 SVGAGI. The CDR3 region is CASRDRPPSGANVLTF. The CDR3 DNA reads TGTGCCAGCAGGGACAGGCCACCCTCTGGGGCCAACGTCCTGACTTTC.

DNA for the CDR3: TGTGCCAGCAGTTTCCCTGATCTAGCAGGCGGTGAAAAACTGTTTTTT. Residues: CASSFPDLAGGEKLFF. This sequence joins TRBV28 and TRBJ1-4; D ambiguous. In germline, CDR1 is MDHEN, CDR2 SYDVKM. This CDR3 is 16 amino acids long. V lost 3 bases and J lost 7, with 18 bases in between.

In this sample, this clonotype turned up a few times. V usage is TRBV28 and J usage is TRBJ2-7, with TRBD2 matching over 11 bases. The CDR3 sequence is 16 residues long. The junction had 12 bases not matched to a gene; V was cut back by 8 bases and J by 3 bases. Per the germline V gene, CDR1 is MDHEN and CDR2 is SYDVKM. CDR3 sequence reads: CASRSPHLAGGYEQYF. The CDR3 DNA follows: TGTGCCAGCCGCTCGCCACATCTAGCGGGGGGCTACGAGCAGTACTTC.

This clonotype appeared many times. This chain joins TRBV7-2 and TRBJ2-5, with a tentative D call TRBD1 (6 bases). Germline V gene sequence: CDR1 SGHTA, CDR2 FQGNSA. Trimming stripped 6 bases from V and 5 bases from J, with 16 bases between. The length of the CDR3 is 14 residues. CDR3 DNA: TGTGCCAGCAGTTTAAACAGGGTCAGGGAGACCCAGTACTTC. It translates to CASSLNRVRETQYF.

V and J are TRBV7-9 and TRBJ2-5, with 7 bases identical to TRBD1. The CDR3 runs to 15 residues. V gave up 5 bases and J gave up 2 bases; unmatched junction bases: 8. Germline lookup yields CDR1 SEHNR and CDR2 FQNEAQ (reference sequence). This chain's CDR3 is CASSRQGQIQETQYF. DNA of the CDR3: TGTGCCAGCAGCCGCCAGGGACAGATACAAGAGACCCAGTACTTC.

V gene TRBV4-3 combines with J gene TRBJ2-1; D is perhaps TRBD1 or TRBD2 (5 bases each). Germline CDR1 and CDR2: LGHNA and YSLEER. Between the trimmed V and J ends, which lost 3 bases and 3 bases, there was a span of 15 bases. This CDR3 is built from 16 residues. The CDR3 sequence: CASSHDGTYRYNEQFF. Here the CDR3 DNA reads TGCGCCAGCAGCCATGATGGGACCTATCGCTACAATGAGCAGTTCTTC.

The chain links TRBV6-5 to TRBJ2-3; no clear D gene. The CDR3 spans 15 residues. Trimming took off 8 bases at V and 0 bases at J, with 15 bases between the two ends. The germline CDR1 and CDR2 sequences are MNHEY and SVGAGI. The CDR3 coding sequence is TGTGCCAGCGCAACAGTGATAGGCAGCACAGATACGCAGTATTTT. It is translated as CASATVIGSTDTQYF.

This chain joins TRBV20-1 and TRBJ2-7; the match to TRBD1 covers 8 bases. CDR1 DFQATT and CDR2 SNEGSKA come from the germline V gene (reference sequence). This CDR3 is built from 14 residues. V trimming: 6 bases; J trimming: 0 bases; junction bases outside the gene matches: 7. The CDR3 DNA follows: TGCAGTGCCAGACAGGGGTCCTCCTCCTACGAGCAGTACTTC. It codes for CSARQGSSSYEQYF.

As for this clonotype: At one end, the junction sequence differs from germline, possibly due to a read error. The chain couples TRBV27 to TRBJ1-4; 7 nucleotides match TRBD1. This CDR3 is 17 amino acids long. The germline V gene has CDR1 MNHEY and CDR2 SMNVEV (reference sequence). This CDR3 reads CASSSWTGRATNEKLFF. In DNA, the CDR3 is TGTGCCAGCAGTTCATGGACAGGCCGTGCAACTAACGAAAAACTGTTTTTT.

This clonotype turned up a few times. The chain joins TRBV2 to TRBJ2-5; 8 nucleotides match TRBD1. The assigned J gene may be wrong: the sequence end matches TRBJ2-7 better. The CDR3 consists of 13 residues. In germline, CDR1 is SNHLY, CDR2 FYNNEI. CDR3 sequence reads: CASRVTGVYEQYF. The CDR3 DNA follows: TGTGCCAGCAGGGTGACAGGGGTCTACGAGCAGTACTTC.

This chain connects TRBV10-3 to TRBJ2-3; D might be TRBD2 (5 bases). The length of the CDR3 is 14 residues. Trimming shortened V by 7 bases and J by 2 bases, and 13 bases separated the two germline ends. CDR1 is ENHRY, CDR2 SYGVKD, per germline. Here the CDR3 reads CAITPDLITDTQYF. The CDR3 region has the DNA TGTGCCATCACTCCGGACTTAATCACAGATACGCAGTATTTT.

There are a few counts of this clonotype. CDR3 region: CSAYGRRNPGDTQYF. Written as DNA, the CDR3 is TGCAGTGCTTACGGGCGCAGAAACCCCGGGGATACGCAGTATTTT. The chain recombines TRBV20-1 with TRBJ2-3; D is unresolved. Trimming removed 5 bases from V and 6 bases from J, with 21 bases in between. CDR1 and CDR2 (germline): DFQATT, SNEGSKA (reference sequence). The CDR3 loop spans 15 amino acids.

This clonotype was counted ten times or more. This rearrangement joins TRBV29-1 to TRBJ2-3; 8 bases match TRBD1. This CDR3 contains 13 residues. V dropped 5 bases and J dropped 5; count of bases not matched to a gene: 6. CDR1 is SQVTM, CDR2 ANQGSEA, per germline. DNA of the CDR3: TGCAGCGTTAACAGGGGGTTCCAAGATACGCAGTATTTT. Translation gives CSVNRGFQDTQYF.

The CDR3 DNA reads as TGTGCCAGCAGGCCTAGCGGGGGGGAAAGAAATGAGCAGTACTTC. It translates to CASRPSGGERNEQYF. V gene TRBV6-2 or TRBV6-3 combines with J gene TRBJ2-5; 12 nucleotides align to TRBD2. V lost 6 bases, J lost 11 bases, and 13 bases stayed unmatched. The CDR3 contains 15 residues. CDR1 and CDR2 (germline): MNHEY, SVGEGT.

This clonotype was detected only a few times. The chain has TRBV11-1 and TRBJ2-5, with D tentatively TRBD1 (5 bases). V lost 2 bases to trimming and J lost 1 base, with 11 bases between them. CDR1 SGHAT and CDR2 FQDESV come from the germline V gene (reference sequence). CDR3 length equals 15 residues. The CDR3 nucleotides read TGTGCCAGCAGCTTAATCAGGGCCGGCCAAGAGACCCAGTACTTC. Its protein is CASSLIRAGQETQYF.

This clonotype was detected only a few times. The rearrangement uses TRBV27 and TRBJ2-4; D perhaps matches TRBD1 (6 bases). Gene TRBJ2-7 matches the end of the DNA better, so the J call may be wrong. CDR1 is MNHEY and CDR2 is SMNVEV in the germline V gene (reference sequence). The CDR3 has 18 residues. In DNA, the CDR3 is TGTGCCAGCAGTTTAGCCCCATACCAGGGGCGGTCCGCTTACGAGCAGTACTTC. Its protein is CASSLAPYQGRSAYEQYF.

Details on this clonotype: This likely comes from a read error, as the CDR3 has no conserved phenylalanine or tryptophan at its end. This sequence joins TRBV12-3 or TRBV12-4 and TRBJ2-7; D may be TRBD1 (6 bases). Trimming removed 9 bases from V and 2 bases from J, with 17 bases in between. This CDR3 has 14 residues. The CDR3 sequence: CASSPQTGAYEQYL. The DNA of the CDR3 is TGTGCCAGTAGCCCTCAGACAGGAGCCTACGAGCAGTACTTA.

The V call is TRBV13, the J call TRBJ2-6, with D unresolved. Germline V CDR1 and CDR2: PRHDT, FYEKMQ (reference sequence). The CDR3 contains 17 residues. V gave up 1 base and J gave up 0 bases, with 10 bases separating them. The CDR3 protein is CASSLVGIRSGANVLTF. The CDR3 DNA reads TGTGCCAGCAGCTTAGTGGGCATCCGCTCTGGGGCCAACGTCCTGACTTTC.

The chain couples TRBV11-2 to TRBJ2-7; the D is unclear. The V end lost 4 bases, the J end lost 10 bases, and 11 bases lay between the germline ends. Looked up from germline, CDR1 is SGHAT and CDR2 is FQNNGV. There are 11 residues in the CDR3. Here the CDR3 DNA reads TGTGCCAGCAGCTCGTCCACGTCCCAGTACTTC. It translates to CASSSSTSQYF.

The V and J genes are TRBV7-9 and TRBJ2-7; tentative D call: TRBD2 (5 bases). Trimming took 5 bases from V and 7 from J, leaving 18 bases between them. Germline CDR1 reads SEHNR; CDR2 reads FQNEAQ (reference sequence). The CDR3 loop spans 14 amino acids. CDR3 nucleotides: TGTGCCAGCAGCGGATCCCGGGGTGGGAATGAGCAGTACTTC. This sequence encodes CASSGSRGGNEQYF.

In this sample, this clonotype turned up a few times. This chain links TRBV28 with TRBJ2-3; 9 bases are a match to TRBD2. Trimming removed 6 bases from V and 4 bases from J; junction bases left unmatched: 14. Germline V gene data show CDR1 as MDHEN and CDR2 as SYDVKM. This CDR3 comprises 17 residues. In nucleotides, the CDR3 is TGTGCCAGCAGCTTCATTGCGGGGGGGCCGGGTGCAGATACGCAGTATTTT. Translating it yields CASSFIAGGPGADTQYF. Full variable domain (rest looked up from reference TRBV28 and TRBJ2-3): DVKVTQSSRYLVKRTGEKVFLECVQDMDHENMFWYRQDPGLGLRLIYFSYDVKMKEKGDIPEGYSVSREKKERFSLILESASTNQTSMYLCASSFIAGGPGADTQYFGPGTRLTVL.

The CDR3 DNA follows: TGTGCCAGCAGCTTGGTTTGGGAAAGGCAGTTCTTC. As protein: CASSLVWERQFF. The rearrangement links TRBV7-9 to TRBJ2-1; D unresolved. Trimming shortened V by 3 bases and J by 12 bases, and 12 bases separated the two germline ends. Germline CDR1 is SEHNR and CDR2 is FQNEAQ (reference sequence). This CDR3 is built from 12 residues.

V and J are TRBV28 and TRBJ2-4; 8 positions match TRBD2. V lost 7 bases and J lost 6; bases outside the gene matches: 8. This CDR3 is 14 amino acids long. Per the germline V gene, CDR1 is MDHEN and CDR2 is SYDVKM. The CDR3 nucleotides read TGTGCCAGCATGAGGGGACTAGGGGGAAACATTCAGTACTTC. Its protein is CASMRGLGGNIQYF.